Presented here are 20 T cell receptor beta chains from one specimen sequenced in a study of T cell responses to AZD1222 COVID-19 vaccine. The table came from immunoSEQ multiplex PCR; TCRdb's copy has only in-frame clones and leaves some out. Found here are under 200,000 clones, approximately 90% of them singletons; the top ten hold roughly 4.3%. The sequences come from peripheral blood, collected 28 days after the second AZD1222 dose. The receptors here all came from an adult who received the AZD1222 COVID-19 vaccine.

The gene calls are TRBV11-2 and TRBJ2-7, with D uncertain. With 0 bases removed from V and 6 bases from J, the gap between germline ends came to 12 bases. This CDR3 comprises 14 residues. Germline V gene sequence: CDR1 SGHAT, CDR2 FQNNGV. This CDR3 is CASSLDNRPLEQYF. The CDR3 nucleotides read TGTGCCAGCAGCTTAGATAACAGACCCCTCGAGCAGTACTTC.

The chain links TRBV2 to TRBJ1-5; a weak D match, TRBD1 (6 bases). With 6 bases removed from V and 7 bases from J, the gap between germline ends came to 13 bases. CDR1 is SNHLY and CDR2 is FYNNEI in the germline V gene. This CDR3 has 13 amino acids. The CDR3 sequence is CASRNRVRQPQHF. The CDR3 coding sequence is TGTGCCAGCAGAAACAGGGTGCGACAGCCCCAGCATTTT. Combining the CDR3 with reference TRBV2 and TRBJ1-5 gives the whole variable domain EPEVTQTPSHQVTQMGQEVILRCVPISNHLYFYWYRQILGQKVEFLVSFYNNEISEKSEIFDDQFSVERPDGSNFTLKIRSTKLEDSAMYFCASRNRVRQPQHFGDGTRLSIL.

V gene TRBV20-1 combines with J gene TRBJ2-5, with D hard to call. The germline V gene has CDR1 DFQATT and CDR2 SNEGSKA (reference sequence). The germline V and J ends were trimmed by 6 bases and 5 bases, with 7 bases remaining between them. The CDR3 sequence is 10 residues long. This CDR3 is CSATRETQYF. The DNA of the CDR3 is TGCAGTGCCACACGGGAGACCCAGTACTTC.

This clone was observed a few times. This chain joins TRBV10-3 and TRBJ1-4, with a tentative D call TRBD1 (5 bases). V lost 4 bases and J 7 bases, leaving 10 bases between the germline ends. Germline V gene data show CDR1 as ENHRY and CDR2 as SYGVKD. The CDR3 loop spans 13 amino acids. CDR3 protein: CAISAAGSEKLFF. The CDR3 coding sequence is TGTGCCATCAGTGCGGCAGGGAGTGAAAAACTGTTTTTT.

The chain uses TRBV11-2 and TRBJ2-7, with unresolved D. Looked up from germline, CDR1 is SGHAT and CDR2 is FQNNGV. V dropped 5 bases and J dropped 3 bases, with 14 bases sitting between them. This CDR3 spans 14 amino acids. This CDR3 is CASSLYRRNYEQYF. CDR3 in DNA: TGTGCCAGCAGCCTATACCGACGAAACTACGAGCAGTACTTC. The variable domain in full, with the rest retrieved from reference TRBV11-2 and TRBJ2-7, is EAGVAQSPRYKIIEKRQSVAFWCNPISGHATLYWYQQILGQGPKLLIQFQNNGVVDDSQLPKDRFSAERLKGVDSTLKIQPAKLEDSAVYLCASSLYRRNYEQYFGPGTRLTVT.

V and J are TRBV27 and TRBJ1-1, with a weak D call TRBD1 (5 bases). Trimming cost V 0 bases and J 1 base, with 6 bases left between them. This CDR3 spans 14 amino acids. Germline CDR1 and CDR2: MNHEY and SMNVEV (reference sequence). In DNA, the CDR3 is TGTGCCAGCAGTTTATCCAGGGAGAACACTGAAGCTTTCTTT. Its translation is CASSLSRENTEAFF.

This chain uses TRBV2 with TRBJ2-3; no clear D gene. V was cut by 4 bases and J by 1 base, with 6 bases left in between. The CDR3 has 13 amino acids. Germline loops: CDR1 SNHLY, CDR2 FYNNEI. Here the CDR3 DNA reads TGTGCCAGCAGTGGCTTCCGCACAGATACGCAGTATTTT. It encodes CASSGFRTDTQYF.

The V gene is TRBV12-3 or TRBV12-4, the J gene TRBJ2-1; D possibly corresponds to TRBD2 (6 bases). The CDR3 has 13 residues. V was cut by 4 bases and J by 8 bases, with 12 bases left in between. CDR3 sequence reads: CASSWAPGDEQFF. CDR3 nucleotides: TGTGCCAGCAGTTGGGCCCCGGGGGATGAGCAGTTCTTC.

This clone was detected once. The rearrangement joins TRBV7-3 to TRBJ2-3; D unclear. The V gene lost 4 bases and the J gene lost 6 bases, with 8 bases spanning the gap. Germline-derived CDR1 and CDR2 are SGHTA and FQGTGA. The CDR3 loop spans 12 amino acids. In nucleotides, the CDR3 is TGTGCCAGCAGCTCAACTCAGGATACGCAGTATTTT. Its protein product is CASSSTQDTQYF.

The rearrangement uses TRBV7-9 and TRBJ1-1; no reliable D call. This CDR3 contains 15 residues. Looked up from germline, CDR1 is SEHNR and CDR2 is FQNEAQ (reference sequence). Trimming shortened V by 3 bases and J by 3 bases, and 14 bases separated the two germline ends. The CDR3 loop reads CASSFESGGDTEAFF. The DNA for the CDR3 is TGTGCCAGCAGCTTTGAATCAGGTGGTGACACTGAAGCTTTCTTT.

This clone was picked up one time. The rearrangement joins TRBV6-2 or TRBV6-3 to TRBJ1-5; D not certain. The V end was cut by 4 bases, the J end by 7 bases, with 11 bases between. This CDR3 is 13 amino acids long. CDR1 and CDR2 from the germline V gene are MNHEY and SVGEGT. The CDR3 spells CASSFWGLQPQHF. DNA of the CDR3: TGTGCCAGCAGTTTCTGGGGTTTACAGCCCCAGCATTTT.

V usage is TRBV6-1 and J usage is TRBJ2-1, with 10 bases that match TRBD2. The CDR3 has 15 amino acids. The V segment lost 2 bases and the J segment 6 bases; nucleotides outside the gene matches: 4. CDR1 and CDR2 from the germline V gene are MNHNS and SASEGT. This CDR3 reads CASSERTSGRNEQFF. The CDR3 region has the DNA TGTGCCAGCAGTGAAAGGACTAGCGGCCGCAATGAGCAGTTCTTC.

This rearrangement joins TRBV9 to TRBJ1-5, with D possibly matching TRBD1 (6 bases). Germline V CDR1 and CDR2: SGDLS, YYNGEE. The V and J ends lost 4 bases and 3 bases respectively, with 14 bases between them. There are 15 residues in the CDR3. The CDR3 region is CASSPAGQSNQPQHF. The DNA of the CDR3 is TGTGCCAGCAGCCCCGCCGGACAGTCCAATCAGCCCCAGCATTTT.

DNA for the CDR3: TGTGCCTGGAGCTCGGGCCCCGAGCATGAAGCTTTCTTT. Its translation is CAWSSGPEHEAFF. The chain employs TRBV30 and TRBJ1-1, with unresolved D. The CDR3 consists of 13 residues. Germline loops: CDR1 GTSNPN, CDR2 SVGIG (reference sequence). The germline V and J ends were trimmed by 3 bases and 7 bases, with 15 bases remaining between them. Full variable domain (outside the CDR3, taken from reference TRBV30 and TRBJ1-1): SQTIHQWPATLVQPVGSPLSLECTVEGTSNPNLYWYRQAAGRGLQLLFYSVGIGQISSEVPQNLSASRPQDRQFILSSKKLLLSDSGFYLCAWSSGPEHEAFFGQGTRLTVV.

The J gene is TRBJ1-2, the V gene TRBV6-2 or TRBV6-3; 10 bases are a match to TRBD1. Trimming at V came to 6 bases and at J to 6 bases, leaving 10 bases not matched to a gene. The CDR3 runs to 15 residues. Germline V gene lookup returns CDR1 MNHEY and CDR2 SVGEGT. This CDR3 reads CASSRPGTGDHGYTF. As DNA, the CDR3 is TGTGCCAGCAGCCGCCCAGGGACAGGGGATCATGGCTACACCTTC.

This chain joins TRBV5-4 and TRBJ1-6, with TRBD1 as a possible D gene (5 bases). Germline CDR1 SGHNT, CDR2 YYREEE (reference sequence). Deletions cut 7 bases from V and 10 bases from J, with 15 bases between. The CDR3 totals 13 residues. The CDR3 here is CASRGTEGSPLHF. The CDR3 nucleotides read TGTGCCAGCCGGGGGACGGAGGGATCACCCCTCCACTTT.

This chain joins TRBV30 and TRBJ2-2; D unclear. Trimming took off 0 bases at V and 5 bases at J, with 10 bases between the two ends. The length of the CDR3 is 14 residues. Germline V gene lookup returns CDR1 GTSNPN and CDR2 SVGIG (reference sequence). CDR3 residues: CAWSVPARTGELFF. The CDR3 coding sequence is TGTGCCTGGAGTGTACCCGCGAGGACCGGGGAGCTGTTTTTT. Filled out from reference TRBV30 and TRBJ2-2, the complete variable domain reads SQTIHQWPATLVQPVGSPLSLECTVEGTSNPNLYWYRQAAGRGLQLLFYSVGIGQISSEVPQNLSASRPQDRQFILSSKKLLLSDSGFYLCAWSVPARTGELFFGEGSRLTVL.

This clone was counted at least ten times. The chain employs TRBV7-9 and TRBJ2-1; D remains ambiguous. This CDR3 comprises 14 residues. Germline lookup yields CDR1 SEHNR and CDR2 FQNEAQ (reference sequence). Trimming took off 5 bases at V and 10 bases at J, with 18 bases between the two ends. The CDR3 DNA follows: TGTGCCAGCAGCCCCCGCTTTGGCGTCCTAGAGCAGTTCTTC. Translation gives CASSPRFGVLEQFF.

This clone was counted a single time. J is TRBJ1-4 and V is TRBV6-2 or TRBV6-3; D perhaps matches TRBD1 (5 bases). In germline, CDR1 is MNHEY, CDR2 SVGEGT. This CDR3 is 13 amino acids long. V was clipped by 6 bases and J by 8 bases, with 13 bases between them. For the CDR3, the DNA is TGTGCCAGCAGCCATGGGGCTGGAGAAAAACTGTTTTTT. This sequence encodes CASSHGAGEKLFF.

The gene calls are TRBV6-5 and TRBJ1-5; D is uncertain. V was cut by 4 bases and J by 2 bases, with 9 bases left in between. In germline, CDR1 is MNHEY, CDR2 SVGAGI. CDR3 length: 14 residues. CDR3 nucleotides: TGTGCCAGCAGTTCCGGATTGGGCAATCAGCCCCAGCATTTT. It is translated as CASSSGLGNQPQHF.